This T cell receptor beta chain was recorded in a study of T cell responses to AZD1222 COVID-19 vaccine. Broader study findings: The donor group comprised mostly white British people and more females; the analysis possibly underestimated clonal diversity.

Turning to this clone: Its matching antigen is unknown.

The CDR3 has 16 amino acids. Germline loops: CDR1 SGHVS, CDR2 FNYEAQ. V was pared by 5 bases and J by 5 bases, with 11 bases of the junction left unmatched. The protocol was immunoSEQ multiplex PCR, while the TCRdb copy is restricted to in-frame clones and leaves out a portion. Among roughly 120,000 clones, roughly 89% were seen once, and the ten largest hold less than 4.5%. The sample here was peripheral blood, taken on day 0 of AZD1222 vaccination. The TCR was taken from an adult in good health. This chain uses TRBV7-6 with TRBJ1-5; 8 nucleotides line up with TRBD1. The CDR3 DNA reads as TGTGCCAGCAGCCCAGGGACAGGAGGTGGATATCAGCCCCAGCATTTT. Translating it yields CASSPGTGGGYQPQHF.